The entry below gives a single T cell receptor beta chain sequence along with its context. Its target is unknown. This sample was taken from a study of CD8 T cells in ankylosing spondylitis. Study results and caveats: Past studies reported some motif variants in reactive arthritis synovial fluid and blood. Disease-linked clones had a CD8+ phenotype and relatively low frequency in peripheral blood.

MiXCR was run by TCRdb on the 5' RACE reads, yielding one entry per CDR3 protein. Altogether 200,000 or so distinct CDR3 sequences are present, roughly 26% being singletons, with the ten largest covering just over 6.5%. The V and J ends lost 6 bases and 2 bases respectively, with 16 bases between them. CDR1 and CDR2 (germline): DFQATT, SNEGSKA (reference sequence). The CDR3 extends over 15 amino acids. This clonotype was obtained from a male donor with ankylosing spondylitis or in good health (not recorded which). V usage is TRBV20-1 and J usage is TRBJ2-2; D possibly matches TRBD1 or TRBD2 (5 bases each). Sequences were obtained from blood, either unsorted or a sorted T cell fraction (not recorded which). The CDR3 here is CSALGPGPNTGELFF. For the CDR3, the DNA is TGCAGTGCCCTTGGGCCGGGACCAAACACCGGGGAGCTGTTTTTT.